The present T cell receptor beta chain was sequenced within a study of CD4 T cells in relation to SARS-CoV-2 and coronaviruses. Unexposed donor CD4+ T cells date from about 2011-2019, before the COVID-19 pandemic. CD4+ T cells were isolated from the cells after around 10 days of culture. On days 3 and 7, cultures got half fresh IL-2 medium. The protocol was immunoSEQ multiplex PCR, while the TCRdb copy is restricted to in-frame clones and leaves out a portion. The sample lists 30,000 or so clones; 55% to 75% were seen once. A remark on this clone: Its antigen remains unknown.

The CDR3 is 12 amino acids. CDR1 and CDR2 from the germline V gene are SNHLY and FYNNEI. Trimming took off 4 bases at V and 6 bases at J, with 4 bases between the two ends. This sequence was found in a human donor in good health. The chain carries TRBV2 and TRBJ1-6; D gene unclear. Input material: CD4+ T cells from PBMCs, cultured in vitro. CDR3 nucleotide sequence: TGTGCCAGCAGTGGTACTAATTCACCCCTCCACTTT. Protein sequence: CASSGTNSPLHF.